A single sample is the source of the 16 T cell receptor beta chains below, sequenced in a study of CD8 T cells in ankylosing spondylitis. General study findings and limits: It appeared that ankylosing spondylitis blood was characterized by a TCR beta motif of about eight highly homologous variants.

These receptors lack a known antigen. Via MiXCR, TCRdb re-called the 5' RACE reads, giving one row per CDR3 protein. The sample consists of 500,000 to 650,000 distinct CDR3 sequences, approximately 5% of them appearing once. Sequencing input: blood, either unsorted or a sorted T cell fraction (not recorded which). All receptors come from a male donor with ankylosing spondylitis.

In this sample, this clonotype turned up many times. The V call is TRBV6-2 or TRBV6-3, the J call TRBJ1-5; TRBD1 agrees at 8 bases. This CDR3 spans 14 amino acids. Germline V lookup: CDR1 MNHEY, CDR2 SVGEGT. Trimming cost V 3 bases and J 7 bases; bases outside gene matches: 5. The DNA of the CDR3 is TGTGCCAGCAGTTATACAGGGGGAGAGCAGCCCCAGCATTTT. Translated, it gives CASSYTGGEQPQHF.

This clonotype occurred many times. The chain carries TRBV20-1 and TRBJ2-5; a weak D match, TRBD1 (6 bases). CDR1 is DFQATT and CDR2 is SNEGSKA in the germline V gene (reference sequence). Trimming left V 5 bases short and J 5 bases short, with 12 bases between. The CDR3 has 12 amino acids. CDR3 residues: CSAGTGIETQYF. The DNA of the CDR3 is TGCAGTGCTGGTACAGGGATCGAGACCCAGTACTTC.

This clonotype showed up just a few times. The chain joins TRBV7-9 to TRBJ2-2; D perhaps matches TRBD1 (5 bases). The CDR3 contains 11 residues. CDR1 SEHNR and CDR2 FQNEAQ come from the germline V gene (reference sequence). V lost 11 bases and J 5 bases, leaving 9 bases between the germline ends. The CDR3 nucleotides are TGTGCCGGCCAGGGTACCGGGGAGCTGTTTTTT. It specifies CAGQGTGELFF.

This clonotype was observed at least ten times. V and J are TRBV29-1 and TRBJ1-2, with D possibly TRBD1 on 5 matching bases. Germline V gene lookup returns CDR1 SQVTM and CDR2 ANQGSEA. V was trimmed by 4 bases and J by 0 bases, leaving 9 bases between them. CDR3 length equals 13 residues. CDR3 bases: TGCAGCGTTGGGGACCGTGCTAACTATGGCTACACCTTC. Protein sequence: CSVGDRANYGYTF.

The V gene is TRBV11-2, the J gene TRBJ2-7; TRBD2 matches 15 bases. The CDR3 has 19 amino acids. Germline assignment: CDR1 SGHAT and CDR2 FQNNGV. V lost 1 base to trimming and J lost 7 bases; unmatched junction nucleotides: 14. This CDR3 is CASSLVPGLAGGPRREQYF. CDR3 DNA: TGTGCCAGCAGCTTAGTACCCGGACTAGCGGGGGGGCCAAGACGGGAGCAGTACTTC.

This clonotype was recorded many times. The rearrangement joins TRBV7-6 to TRBJ1-2; D is unclear. The CDR3 has 12 residues. Germline CDR1 and CDR2: SGHVS and FNYEAQ. The V and J ends lost 5 bases and 8 bases respectively, with 12 bases between them. CDR3 amino acids: CASSPRGVGYTF. For the CDR3, the DNA is TGTGCCAGCAGCCCACGTGGGGTGGGCTACACCTTC.

The table lists this clonotype with many counts. This chain joins TRBV6-6 and TRBJ1-2, with TRBD1 as a possible D gene (5 bases). The CDR3 sequence is 13 residues long. V was pared by 2 bases and J by 7 bases, with 11 bases between. Looked up from germline, CDR1 is MNHNY and CDR2 is SVGAGI (reference sequence). For the CDR3, the DNA is TGTGCCAGCAGTTACCAACTGACAGCTGGCTACACCTTC. Its translation: CASSYQLTAGYTF.

This clonotype occurred many times. The V gene is TRBV12-3 or TRBV12-4, the J gene TRBJ1-2; D is undetermined. This CDR3 is built from 14 residues. The V gene lost 6 bases and the J gene lost 6 bases, with 17 bases spanning the gap. CDR3 region: CASSSLTGSHGYTF. DNA for the CDR3: TGTGCCAGCAGCTCTCTTACGGGATCCCATGGCTACACCTTC.

This clonotype was observed many times. The J gene is TRBJ2-1, the V gene TRBV4-1, with TRBD2 as a possible D gene (5 bases). This CDR3 has 14 amino acids. The V gene lost 1 base and the J gene lost 8 bases, with 12 bases spanning the gap. CDR1 and CDR2 from the germline V gene are MGHRA and YSYEKL. As DNA, the CDR3 is TGCGCCAGCAGCCAAGGGCCTAGCTTATATGAGCAGTTCTTC. Amino acid sequence: CASSQGPSLYEQFF.

This clonotype was picked up many times. The CDR3 DNA is TGTGCCACCAGTGAAGCGGGAGGCTCCTACGAGCAGTACTTC. Translation: CATSEAGGSYEQYF. The chain employs TRBV24-1 and TRBJ2-7, with 9 bases aligning to TRBD2. CDR3 length: 14 residues. Germline CDR1 and CDR2: KGHDR and SFDVKD. J lost 0 bases, V lost 4 bases, and 0 bases had no gene match.

With respect to this clonotype: With a much larger clone just one base away, this may be a read error. The rearrangement uses TRBV20-1 and TRBJ2-1; TRBD2 matches at 10 bases. Germline lookup yields CDR1 DFQATT and CDR2 SNEGSKA (reference sequence). CDR3 length equals 18 residues. The CDR3 protein is CGAVMLAGAGGAYNEQFF. The CDR3 bases are TGCGGTGCTGTTATGCTAGCGGGAGCGGGAGGTGCCTACAATGAGCAGTTCTTC.

This clonotype was recorded at least ten times. J is TRBJ1-6 and V is TRBV6-1; weak D call: TRBD1 (6 bases). Germline CDR1 reads MNHNS; CDR2 reads SASEGT. This CDR3 is built from 13 residues. V was cut by 4 bases and J by 9 bases, with 10 bases left in between. For the CDR3, the DNA is TGTGCCAGCAGTGGACAGGCCGGTTCACCCCTCCACTTT. This gives the protein CASSGQAGSPLHF.

This clonotype has a count of ten or more. V usage is TRBV6-1 and J usage is TRBJ2-3; D may match TRBD1 or TRBD2 (5 bases each). Trimming took 8 bases from V and 3 from J, leaving 12 bases between them. This CDR3 region has 13 residues. The germline V gene encodes CDR1 MNHNS and CDR2 SASEGT. This CDR3 reads CASCVWGTDTQYF. As DNA, the CDR3 is TGTGCCAGCTGCGTGTGGGGGACAGATACGCAGTATTTT.

The sample holds many counts of this clonotype. This chain joins TRBV20-1 and TRBJ1-2; 12 nucleotides agree with TRBD1. The CDR3 totals 17 residues. Germline CDR1 DFQATT, CDR2 SNEGSKA (reference sequence). V lost 5 bases and J lost 3; bases outside the gene matches: 13. CDR3 nucleotides: TGCAGTGCTCTCGACCCCGGGACAGGGGGCGCAGACTATGGCTACACCTTC. This codes for CSALDPGTGGADYGYTF.

The chain couples TRBV11-2 to TRBJ2-3, with unresolved D. Germline CDR1 and CDR2: SGHAT and FQNNGV. The CDR3 consists of 14 residues. V lost 5 bases and J 7 bases, leaving 16 bases between the germline ends. The CDR3 DNA reads TGTGCCAGCAGCCCCCGACCCGGAAGGAATACGCAGTATTTT. This encodes CASSPRPGRNTQYF. Full variable domain (rest looked up from reference TRBV11-2 and TRBJ2-3): EAGVAQSPRYKIIEKRQSVAFWCNPISGHATLYWYQQILGQGPKLLIQFQNNGVVDDSQLPKDRFSAERLKGVDSTLKIQPAKLEDSAVYLCASSPRPGRNTQYFGPGTRLTVL.

In its sample, this clonotype was seen many times. The rearrangement joins TRBV18 to TRBJ2-1; D possibly matches TRBD1 or TRBD2 (7 bases each). CDR1 is KGHSH and CDR2 is LQKENI in the germline V gene. Trimming cost V 6 bases and J 3 bases, with 15 bases left between them. CDR3 size: 15 residues. The CDR3 nucleotides read TGTGCCAGCTCCAAGGGAGGGGGCCTCTACAATGAGCAGTTCTTC. This translates into CASSKGGGLYNEQFF.